This TCR beta chain was observed in a study of shared clonotypes between healthy human individuals. Study-level background: Donors had three CD4 naive, three CD4 memory, two CD8 naive and one CD8 memory plate apiece.

The V and J ends lost 0 bases and 3 bases, in that order; junction bases with no gene match: 6. The length of the CDR3 is 15 residues. CDR1 and CDR2 from the germline V gene are SGHRS and YFSETQ. Researchers ran the assay at a deep level. TCRdb's table, derived via immunoSEQ multiplex PCR, lists solely in-frame clones and lacks some. Of some 2 million clones in the sample, around 96% were seen once. Only CD45RO-negative cells positively selected for CCR7 counted as naive CD8 cells, so terminally differentiated effector memory CD45RA+ cells were excluded. V gene TRBV5-1 combines with J gene TRBJ2-7, with 7 nucleotides matching TRBD1. Sequencing input: naive CD8+ T cells sorted from blood. The clonotype comes from a man between 18 and 35 years old in good health. The CDR3: CASSLAVDRLYEQYF. The CDR3 nucleotides are TGCGCCAGCAGCTTGGCCGTGGACAGGCTCTACGAGCAGTACTTC.